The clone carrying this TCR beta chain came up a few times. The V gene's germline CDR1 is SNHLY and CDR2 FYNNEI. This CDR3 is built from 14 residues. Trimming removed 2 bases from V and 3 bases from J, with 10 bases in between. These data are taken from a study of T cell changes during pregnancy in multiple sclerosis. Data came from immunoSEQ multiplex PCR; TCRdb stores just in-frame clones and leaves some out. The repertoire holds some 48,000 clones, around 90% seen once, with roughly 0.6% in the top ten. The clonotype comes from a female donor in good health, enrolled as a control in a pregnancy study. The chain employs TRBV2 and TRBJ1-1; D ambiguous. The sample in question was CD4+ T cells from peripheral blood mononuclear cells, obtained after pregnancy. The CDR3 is CASSEPRGYTEAFF. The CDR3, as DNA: TGTGCCAGCAGTGAACCAAGAGGGTACACTGAAGCTTTCTTT.